This entry concerns a single TCR beta chain. Germline values: CDR1 GTSNPN, CDR2 SVGIG (reference sequence). V was clipped by 1 base and J by 8 bases; unmatched bases: 7. The CDR3 has 13 amino acids. These data originate in a study of blood T cell repertoires in COVID-19. Across the whole study: Acute and convalescent COVID-19 specimens originated in the United States, Italy and Spain. T cells, B-cell-depleted T cells, or PBMCs supplied cDNA or gDNA.

In the original analysis: Reference gene primer amplification gave estimated nucleated cell counts. Clones were sequenced by immunoSEQ multiplex PCR, and TCRdb holds only the in-frame ones, with some missing. D and trimming come from the DNA, and the V and J calls and clone size come from that table. In the table there are about 360,000 clones, roughly 90% of which are singletons. Followed longitudinally, the Seattle patients had been enrolled during active infection. The sequencing input was peripheral blood. The sequence derives from an older woman with COVID-19, enrolled during active disease. The chain combines TRBV30 with TRBJ1-2; TRBD1 matches at 7 bases. CDR3 amino acids: CAWSARTGGGYTF. Here the CDR3 DNA reads TGTGCCTGGAGTGCCCGGACAGGAGGAGGCTACACCTTC.